This TCR beta chain came from a study of Graves' ophthalmopathy and Graves' hyperthyroidism. Diagnoses were established from clinical symptoms, serum thyroxine, TRAb, thyroid ultrasound and orbital computed tomography. The authors amplified TCR beta CDR3 regions, and they did so from RNA transcripts for repertoire sequencing. Scientists carried out first-round RT-PCR using HTBI primers and then a second-round multiplex PCR. TCRdb itself ran the multiplex PCR reads through MiXCR, one entry per CDR3 protein. The sample lists about 740,000 distinct CDR3 sequences, about 44% seen once, with about 40% in the top ten. V lost 3 bases and J lost 1, with 15 bases in between. Germline V CDR1 and CDR2: DFQATT, SNEGSKA (reference sequence). The CDR3 extends over 15 amino acids.

Source material: peripheral blood. The rearrangement uses TRBV20-1 and TRBJ2-5, with a weak D call TRBD2 (6 bases). This TCR came from an adult man with Graves' ophthalmopathy. This CDR3 reads CSASLRLGSQETQYF. The CDR3, as DNA: TGCAGTGCTAGCCTAAGACTAGGTAGCCAAGAGACCCAGTACTTC.